The entry that follows covers one T cell receptor beta chain sequence. Time point denoted: blood 4 weeks post-SBRT, at nephrectomy. The treatment was: 15 Gy SBRT to primary tumor, nephrectomy 4 weeks later. These data come from a study of radiation and T cells in renal cell carcinoma. Using immunoSEQ multiplex PCR, the repertoire was profiled, and TCRdb retains in-frame clones only, with some absent. The sample records more than 60,000 clones, roughly 85% being singletons. V was cut by 1 base and J by 4 bases, with 11 bases left in between. The CDR3 has 16 residues. In germline, CDR1 is LGHNA, CDR2 YNFKEQ.

The chain joins TRBV4-2 to TRBJ1-6; D remains unclear. The sequence was obtained from a woman aged 55-69 years with renal cell carcinoma. Sequenced material: blood, taken from a patient whose treatment included radiotherapy and nephrectomy. Here the CDR3 reads CASSQAGRIYNSPLHF. Written as DNA, the CDR3 is TGTGCCAGCAGCCAAGCGGGGAGGATTTATAATTCACCCCTCCACTTT.